These 10 T cell receptor beta chains came from one sample sequenced in a study of OX40 agonist ivuxolimab in advanced cancers. Measured with immunoSEQ multiplex PCR; TCRdb has only the in-frame clones, and not every one. The data hold 89,000 or so clones, with around 88% observed a single time. The source material was CD4+ or CD8+ T cells sorted from blood, sampled in a trial of the OX40 agonist ivuxolimab. The receptors here all came from an adult with an advanced solid tumor such as melanoma, head and neck, liver or kidney cancer.

The chain joins TRBV7-2 to TRBJ2-1, with 12 bases aligning to TRBD2. V gave up 2 bases and J gave up 14 bases; unmatched junction bases: 7. CDR3 length: 14 amino acids. The V gene's germline CDR1 is SGHTA and CDR2 FQGNSA. In DNA form, the CDR3 reads TGTGCCAGCAGCTTAAACCCTAGCGGGAGGGCCGAGTTCTTC. This gives the protein CASSLNPSGRAEFF.

The CDR3 nucleotides are TGTGCCAGCATCCCAAGGACTAGCGGGAGAGGTTATGAGCAGTTCTTC. This encodes CASIPRTSGRGYEQFF. This chain joins TRBV2 and TRBJ2-1, with 13 bases aligning to TRBD2. The V segment lost 7 bases and the J segment 8 bases; nucleotides outside the gene matches: 11. Germline-derived CDR1 and CDR2 are SNHLY and FYNNEI. CDR3 length: 16 residues.

This clone was seen only once. CDR3 region: CASSLMVGRAGTGELFF. As DNA, the CDR3 is TGTGCCAGCAGCTTAATGGTAGGGCGTGCGGGCACCGGGGAGCTGTTTTTT. This chain uses TRBV7-3 with TRBJ2-2, with TRBD2 as a possible D gene (5 bases). The CDR3 sequence is 17 residues long. Germline V CDR1 and CDR2: SGHTA, FQGTGA. Deletions cut 1 base from V and 4 bases from J, with 16 bases between.

This clone appeared a single time. This rearrangement joins TRBV7-8 to TRBJ2-2; unclear D gene. The CDR3 has 14 amino acids. V dropped 1 base and J dropped 1 base, with 4 bases sitting between them. Germline CDR1 is SGHVS and CDR2 is FQNEAQ. CDR3 DNA: TGTGCCAGCAGCTTAGTGGGGAACACCGGGGAGCTGTTTTTT. As protein: CASSLVGNTGELFF.

The V call is TRBV7-2, the J call TRBJ2-3, with TRBD1 matching over 7 bases. Per germline, CDR1 SGHTA and CDR2 FQGNSA. The V gene end was trimmed by 5 bases and the J gene end by 9 bases; junction bases not matched to a gene: 8. The CDR3 spans 13 residues. In nucleotides, the CDR3 is TGTGCCAGCAGCATTACAGGGGAGCGCACGCAGTATTTT. Protein sequence: CASSITGERTQYF.

The chain uses TRBV6-1 and TRBJ2-7; no reliable D call. CDR3 size: 12 residues. In germline, CDR1 is MNHNS, CDR2 SASEGT. Trimming took off 4 bases at V and 1 base at J, with 5 bases between the two ends. The CDR3 bases are TGTGCCAGCAGTGCCGCTTCCTACGAGCAGTACTTC. Its translation: CASSAASYEQYF.

This chain uses TRBV30 with TRBJ2-1, with 9 positions matching TRBD1. CDR3 length equals 15 residues. J was trimmed by 8 bases and V by 0 bases; bases with no gene match: 8. Germline CDR1 reads GTSNPN; CDR2 reads SVGIG (reference sequence). CDR3 protein: CAWSVLGQGVDEQFF. CDR3 nucleotides: TGTGCCTGGAGTGTACTGGGACAGGGTGTGGATGAGCAGTTCTTC.

This clone was seen once. The genes are TRBV15 and TRBJ2-5, with D possibly being TRBD1 (6 bases). Germline loops: CDR1 LNHNV, CDR2 YYDKDF (reference sequence). With 2 bases removed from V and 5 bases from J, the gap between germline ends came to 15 bases. The CDR3 sequence is 15 residues long. This chain's CDR3 is CATSRTGKVAETQYF. CDR3 DNA: TGTGCCACCAGCAGAACAGGGAAAGTCGCCGAGACCCAGTACTTC.

The V call is TRBV28, the J call TRBJ2-4, with D possibly TRBD2 on 5 matching bases. CDR1 and CDR2 (germline): MDHEN, SYDVKM. Trimming stripped 3 bases from V and 0 bases from J, with 12 bases between. The CDR3 is 16 residues long. The CDR3 DNA is TGTGCCAGCAGTTTTGTGGGAGTTCGAGCCAAAAACATTCAGTACTTC. Protein sequence: CASSFVGVRAKNIQYF.

The CDR3 spells CAWSVIGGGGYTF. Here the CDR3 DNA reads TGTGCCTGGAGTGTTATAGGGGGAGGTGGCTACACCTTC. V gene TRBV30 combines with J gene TRBJ1-2; D possibly corresponds to TRBD1 (6 bases). The V gene's germline CDR1 is GTSNPN and CDR2 SVGIG (reference sequence). This CDR3 comprises 13 residues. The germline V and J ends were trimmed by 0 bases and 7 bases, with 12 bases remaining between them.